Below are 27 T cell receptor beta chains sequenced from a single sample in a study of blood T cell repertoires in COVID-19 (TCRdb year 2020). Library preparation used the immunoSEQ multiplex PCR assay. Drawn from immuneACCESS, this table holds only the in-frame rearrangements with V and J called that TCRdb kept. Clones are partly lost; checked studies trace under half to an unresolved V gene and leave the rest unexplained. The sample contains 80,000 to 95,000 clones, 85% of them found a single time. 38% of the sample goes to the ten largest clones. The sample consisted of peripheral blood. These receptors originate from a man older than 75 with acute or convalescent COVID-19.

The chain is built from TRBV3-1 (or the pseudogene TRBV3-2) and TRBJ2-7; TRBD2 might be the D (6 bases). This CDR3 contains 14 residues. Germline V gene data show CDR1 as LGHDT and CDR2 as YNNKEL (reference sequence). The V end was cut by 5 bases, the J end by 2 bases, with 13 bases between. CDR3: CASSDRDLTYEQYF. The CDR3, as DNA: TGTGCCAGCAGCGACCGGGACTTAACCTACGAGCAGTACTTC.

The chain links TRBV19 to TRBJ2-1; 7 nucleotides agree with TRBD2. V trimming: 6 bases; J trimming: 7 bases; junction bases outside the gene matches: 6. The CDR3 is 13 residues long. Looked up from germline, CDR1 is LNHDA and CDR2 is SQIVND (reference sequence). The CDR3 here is CASRFAGGNEQFF. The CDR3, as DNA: TGTGCCAGTAGATTCGCCGGGGGGAATGAGCAGTTCTTC.

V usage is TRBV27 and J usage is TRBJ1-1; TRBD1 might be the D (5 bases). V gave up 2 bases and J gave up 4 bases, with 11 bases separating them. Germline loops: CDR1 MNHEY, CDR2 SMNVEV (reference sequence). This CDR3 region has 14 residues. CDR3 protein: CASSLVGGVTEAFF. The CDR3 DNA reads TGTGCCAGCAGTTTAGTCGGGGGGGTCACTGAAGCTTTCTTT.

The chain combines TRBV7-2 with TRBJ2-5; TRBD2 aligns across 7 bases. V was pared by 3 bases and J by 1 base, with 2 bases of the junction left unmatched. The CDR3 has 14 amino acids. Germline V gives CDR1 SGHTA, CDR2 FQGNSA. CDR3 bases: TGTGCCAGCAGCTTTAGCGGGCTCCAAGAGACCCAGTACTTC. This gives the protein CASSFSGLQETQYF.

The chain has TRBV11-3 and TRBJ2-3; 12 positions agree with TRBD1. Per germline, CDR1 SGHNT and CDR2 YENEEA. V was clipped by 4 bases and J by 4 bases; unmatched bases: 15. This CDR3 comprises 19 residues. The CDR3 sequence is CASSSPTGGQGAVADTQYF. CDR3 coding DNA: TGTGCCAGCAGCTCTCCGACCGGGGGACAGGGGGCTGTTGCAGATACGCAGTATTTT.

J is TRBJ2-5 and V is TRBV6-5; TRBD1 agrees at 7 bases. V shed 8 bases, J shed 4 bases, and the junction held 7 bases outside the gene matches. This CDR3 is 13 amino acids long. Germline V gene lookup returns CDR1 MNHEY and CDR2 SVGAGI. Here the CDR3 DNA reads TGTGCCAGCGCGAGACAGGGTCCAGAGACCCAGTACTTC. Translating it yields CASARQGPETQYF.

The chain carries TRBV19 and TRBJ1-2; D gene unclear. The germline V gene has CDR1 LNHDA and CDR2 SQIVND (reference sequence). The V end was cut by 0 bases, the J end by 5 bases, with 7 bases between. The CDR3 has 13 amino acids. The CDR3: CASSIDRSYGYTF. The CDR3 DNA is TGTGCCAGTAGTATAGACAGGTCTTATGGCTACACCTTC.

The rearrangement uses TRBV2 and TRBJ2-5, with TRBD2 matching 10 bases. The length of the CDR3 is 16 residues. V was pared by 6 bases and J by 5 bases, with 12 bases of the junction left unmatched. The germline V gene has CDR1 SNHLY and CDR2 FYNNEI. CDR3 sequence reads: CASRRDSSGSRETQYF. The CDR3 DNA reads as TGTGCCAGCAGACGGGACTCTAGCGGGAGTAGGGAGACCCAGTACTTC.

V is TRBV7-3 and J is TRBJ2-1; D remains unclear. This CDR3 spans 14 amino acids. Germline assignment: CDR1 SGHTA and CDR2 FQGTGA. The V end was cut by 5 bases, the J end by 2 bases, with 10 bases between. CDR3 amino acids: CASSLPTTYNEQFF. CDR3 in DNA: TGTGCCAGCAGCCTCCCTACTACCTACAATGAGCAGTTCTTC.

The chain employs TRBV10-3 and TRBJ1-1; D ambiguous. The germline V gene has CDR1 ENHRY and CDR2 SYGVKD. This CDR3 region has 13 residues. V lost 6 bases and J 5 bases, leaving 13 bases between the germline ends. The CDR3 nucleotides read TGTGCCATCAGATTTGGGGAGGATACTGAAGCTTTCTTT. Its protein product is CAIRFGEDTEAFF.

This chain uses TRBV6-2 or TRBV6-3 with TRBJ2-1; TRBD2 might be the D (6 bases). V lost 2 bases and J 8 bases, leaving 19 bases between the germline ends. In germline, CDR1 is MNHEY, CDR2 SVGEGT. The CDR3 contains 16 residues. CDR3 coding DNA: TGTGCCAGCAGTTACCCAACCGGGGGAGTTGCCCATGAGCAGTTCTTC. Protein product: CASSYPTGGVAHEQFF.

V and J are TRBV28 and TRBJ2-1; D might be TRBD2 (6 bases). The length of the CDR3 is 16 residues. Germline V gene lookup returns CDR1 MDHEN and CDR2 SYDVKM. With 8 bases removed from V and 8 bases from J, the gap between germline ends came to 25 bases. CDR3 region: CASSALTGLTNHEQFF. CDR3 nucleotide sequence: TGTGCCAGCTCAGCTTTAACGGGACTTACGAACCATGAGCAGTTCTTC.

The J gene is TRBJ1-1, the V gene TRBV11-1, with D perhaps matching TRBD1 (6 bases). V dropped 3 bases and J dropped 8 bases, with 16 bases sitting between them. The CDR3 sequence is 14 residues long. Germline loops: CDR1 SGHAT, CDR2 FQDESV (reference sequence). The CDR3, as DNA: TGTGCCAGCAGCTTGAGGGGGGGCTACCCCGAAGCTTTCTTT. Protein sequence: CASSLRGGYPEAFF.

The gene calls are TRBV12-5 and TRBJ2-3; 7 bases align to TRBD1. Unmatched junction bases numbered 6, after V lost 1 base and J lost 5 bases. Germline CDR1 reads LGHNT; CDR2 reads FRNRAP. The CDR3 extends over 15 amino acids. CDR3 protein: CASGLDGTERDTQYF. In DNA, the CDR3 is TGTGCTAGTGGTTTGGATGGGACAGAGAGAGATACGCAGTATTTT. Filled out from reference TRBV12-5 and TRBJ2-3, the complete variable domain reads DARVTQTPRHKVTEMGQEVTMRCQPILGHNTVFWYRQTMMQGLELLAYFRNRAPLDDSGMPKDRFSAEMPDATLATLKIQPSEPRDSAVYFCASGLDGTERDTQYFGPGTRLTVL.

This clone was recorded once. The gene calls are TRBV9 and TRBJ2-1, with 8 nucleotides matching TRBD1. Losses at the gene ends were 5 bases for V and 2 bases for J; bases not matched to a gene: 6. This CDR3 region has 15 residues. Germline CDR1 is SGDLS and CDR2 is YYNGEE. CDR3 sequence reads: CASSAQGAAYNEQFF. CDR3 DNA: TGTGCCAGCAGTGCCCAGGGGGCGGCCTACAATGAGCAGTTCTTC.

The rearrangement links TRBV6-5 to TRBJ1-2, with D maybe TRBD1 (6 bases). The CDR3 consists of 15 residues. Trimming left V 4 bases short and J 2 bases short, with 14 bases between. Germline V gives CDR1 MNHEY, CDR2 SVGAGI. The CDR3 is CASSSTGLLNYGYTF. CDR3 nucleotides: TGTGCCAGCAGTTCTACAGGGTTGCTCAACTATGGCTACACCTTC.

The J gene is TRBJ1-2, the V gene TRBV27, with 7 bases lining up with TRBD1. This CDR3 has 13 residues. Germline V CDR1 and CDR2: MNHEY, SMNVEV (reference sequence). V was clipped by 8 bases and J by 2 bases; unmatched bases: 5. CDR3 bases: TGTGCCAGCGGTCCAGGGGGAAACTATGGCTACACCTTC. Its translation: CASGPGGNYGYTF.

CDR3: CASSVGTSGSIETQYF. The CDR3 DNA reads as TGTGCCAGCAGCGTAGGGACTAGCGGGAGTATAGAGACCCAGTACTTC. The chain recombines TRBV9 with TRBJ2-5; TRBD2 matches at 13 bases. CDR1 is SGDLS, CDR2 YYNGEE, per germline. The CDR3 is 16 residues long. Trimming took 0 bases from V and 4 from J; bases not matched to a gene: 3. Full variable domain (rest looked up from reference TRBV9 and TRBJ2-5): DSGVTQTPKHLITATGQRVTLRCSPRSGDLSVYWYQQSLDQGLQFLIQYYNGEERAKGNILERFSAQQFPDLHSELNLSSLELGDSALYFCASSVGTSGSIETQYFGPGTRLLVL.

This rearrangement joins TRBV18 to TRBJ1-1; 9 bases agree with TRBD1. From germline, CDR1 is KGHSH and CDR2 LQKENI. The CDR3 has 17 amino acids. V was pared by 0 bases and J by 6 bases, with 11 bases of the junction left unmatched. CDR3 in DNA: TGTGCCAGCTCACCACCTTATGGCCGGGACAGGGCCCCTGAAGCTTTCTTT. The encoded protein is CASSPPYGRDRAPEAFF.

DNA of the CDR3: TGTGCCAGCACCCCGACAGGGCCAGATGAAAAACTGTTTTTT. This codes for CASTPTGPDEKLFF. The chain employs TRBV6-6 and TRBJ1-4; 7 bases align to TRBD1. V shed 7 bases and J 6 bases; nucleotides not matched to a gene: 8. The CDR3 has 14 residues. The germline V gene has CDR1 MNHNY and CDR2 SVGAGI (reference sequence).

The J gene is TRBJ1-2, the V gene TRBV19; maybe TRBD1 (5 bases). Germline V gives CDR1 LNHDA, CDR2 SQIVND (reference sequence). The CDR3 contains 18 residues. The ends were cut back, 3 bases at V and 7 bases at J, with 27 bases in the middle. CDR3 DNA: TGTGCCAGTAGTATCTCCTCCTTCGCTAACAGGTTCCGCGGTGGCTACACCTTC. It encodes CASSISSFANRFRGGYTF.

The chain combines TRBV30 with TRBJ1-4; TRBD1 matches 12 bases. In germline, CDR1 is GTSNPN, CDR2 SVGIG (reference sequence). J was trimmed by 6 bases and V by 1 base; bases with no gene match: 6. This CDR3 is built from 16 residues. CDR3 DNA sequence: TGTGCCTGGAGTGCCGGGACAGGGGGCGCAGATGAAAAACTGTTTTTT. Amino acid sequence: CAWSAGTGGADEKLFF.

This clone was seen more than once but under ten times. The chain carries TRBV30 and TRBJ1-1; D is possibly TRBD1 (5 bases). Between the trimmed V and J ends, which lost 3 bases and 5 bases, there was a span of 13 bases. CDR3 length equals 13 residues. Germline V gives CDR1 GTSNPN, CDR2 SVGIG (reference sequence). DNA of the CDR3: TGTGCCTGGAGAGACAGCGCCGGGACTGAAGCTTTCTTT. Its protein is CAWRDSAGTEAFF.

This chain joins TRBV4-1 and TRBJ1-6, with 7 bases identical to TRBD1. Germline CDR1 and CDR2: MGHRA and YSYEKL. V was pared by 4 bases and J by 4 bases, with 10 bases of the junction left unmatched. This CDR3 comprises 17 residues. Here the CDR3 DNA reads TGCGCCAGCAGCCGAAGGGACAGTACAACATATAATTCACCCCTCCACTTT. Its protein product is CASSRRDSTTYNSPLHF.

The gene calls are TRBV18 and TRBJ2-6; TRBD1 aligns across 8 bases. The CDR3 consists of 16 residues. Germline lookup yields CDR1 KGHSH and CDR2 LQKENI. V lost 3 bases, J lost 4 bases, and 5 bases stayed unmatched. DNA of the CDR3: TGTGCCAGCTCACCTTCCAGGGGGCCCGGGGCCAACGTCCTGACTTTC. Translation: CASSPSRGPGANVLTF.

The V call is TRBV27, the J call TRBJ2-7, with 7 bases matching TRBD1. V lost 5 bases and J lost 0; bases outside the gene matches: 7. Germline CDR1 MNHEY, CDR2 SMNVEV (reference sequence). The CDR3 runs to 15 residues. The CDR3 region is CASSIYRGVSYEQYF. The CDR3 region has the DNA TGTGCCAGCAGTATATACAGGGGCGTCTCCTACGAGCAGTACTTC.

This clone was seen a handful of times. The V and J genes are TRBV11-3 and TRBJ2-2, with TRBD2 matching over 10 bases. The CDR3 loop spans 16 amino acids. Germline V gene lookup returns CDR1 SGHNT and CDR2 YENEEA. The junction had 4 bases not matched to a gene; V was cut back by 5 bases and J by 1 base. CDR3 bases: TGTGCCAGCAGCCCCCGGACTAGCGGGAACACCGGGGAGCTGTTTTTT. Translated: CASSPRTSGNTGELFF.